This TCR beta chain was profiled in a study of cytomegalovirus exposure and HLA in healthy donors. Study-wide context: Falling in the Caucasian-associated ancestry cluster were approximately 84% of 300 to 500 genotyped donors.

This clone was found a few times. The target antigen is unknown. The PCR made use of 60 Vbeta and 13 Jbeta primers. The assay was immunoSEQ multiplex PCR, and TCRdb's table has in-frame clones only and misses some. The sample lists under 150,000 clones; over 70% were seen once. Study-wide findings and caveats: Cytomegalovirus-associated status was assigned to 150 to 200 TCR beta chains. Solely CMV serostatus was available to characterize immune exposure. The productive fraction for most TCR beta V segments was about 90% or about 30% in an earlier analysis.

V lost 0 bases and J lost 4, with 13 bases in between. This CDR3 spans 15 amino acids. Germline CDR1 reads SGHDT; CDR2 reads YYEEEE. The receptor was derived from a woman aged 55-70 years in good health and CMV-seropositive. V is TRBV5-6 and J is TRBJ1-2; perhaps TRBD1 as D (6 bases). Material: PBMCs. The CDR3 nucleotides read TGTGCCAGCAGCTTGGGGGCAGGGGATATCTATGGCTACACCTTC. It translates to CASSLGAGDIYGYTF.